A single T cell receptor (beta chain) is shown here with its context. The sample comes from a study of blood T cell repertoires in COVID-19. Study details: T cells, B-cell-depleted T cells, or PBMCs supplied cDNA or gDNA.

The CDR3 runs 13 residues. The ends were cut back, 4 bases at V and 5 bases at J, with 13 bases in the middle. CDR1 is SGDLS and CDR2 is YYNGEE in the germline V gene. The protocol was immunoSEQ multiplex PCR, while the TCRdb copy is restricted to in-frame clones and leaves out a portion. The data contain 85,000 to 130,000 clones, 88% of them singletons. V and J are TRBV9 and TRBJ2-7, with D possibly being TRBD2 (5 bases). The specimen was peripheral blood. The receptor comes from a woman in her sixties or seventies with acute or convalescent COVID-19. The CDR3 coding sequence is TGTGCCAGCAGCTACAACGAGAGGGACGAGCAGTACTTC. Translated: CASSYNERDEQYF.